These T cell receptor beta chains were read from a single sample in a study of CD8 T cells in ankylosing spondylitis. TCRdb reanalysed the 5' RACE reads using MiXCR and keeps one entry per CDR3 protein. The profile shows about 150,000 distinct CDR3 sequences, about an eighth of them singletons. Sequenced: blood, either unsorted or a sorted T cell fraction (not recorded which). These receptors came from a female donor with ankylosing spondylitis or in good health (not recorded which). CDR3s include the opening cysteine and the closing phenylalanine or tryptophan.

V gene	J gene	CDR3 protein
TRBV7-9	TRBJ2-7	CASSDRDSEQYF
TRBV2	TRBJ2-2	CASGTGPDTGELFF
TRBV5-1	TRBJ2-3	CASRSLQGAWDTQYF
TRBV5-1	TRBJ2-1	CASSLPRLAGGNEQFF
TRBV29-1	TRBJ1-5	CSVEDGRGGPQHF
TRBV5-1	TRBJ2-5	CASRGQTQETQYF
TRBV10-2	TRBJ2-3	CASKPFQDTQYF
TRBV20-1	TRBJ2-7	CSAQRDYEQYF
TRBV6-1	TRBJ1-1	CASKDRRGTEAFF
TRBV19	TRBJ1-1	CASISIQGNTEAFF
TRBV11-2	TRBJ2-1	CASSLEAGRVRPYNEQFF
TRBV12-3/TRBV12-4	TRBJ2-5	CASSSALGQLRVAQYF
TRBV7-2	TRBJ1-5	CASSPQSNQPQHF
TRBV4-1	TRBJ2-1	CASSPIRGSGNEQFF
TRBV25-1	TRBJ2-7	CASSDLRRSGYEQYF
TRBV29-1	TRBJ2-2	CSARTDRVTGELFF
TRBV6-4	TRBJ2-1	CASTLRTPEQFF
TRBV12-3/TRBV12-4	TRBJ2-2	CASRSNPGTGGPGELFF
TRBV20-1	TRBJ2-1	CSARTRLRAGGTYNEQFF
TRBV3-1	TRBJ2-1	CASCQVGLAGRYNEQFF
TRBV10-3	TRBJ2-1	CAISELAPSSYNEQFF
TRBV12-3/TRBV12-4	TRBJ1-5	CASSSFRNQPQHF
TRBV29-1	TRBJ2-5	CSVEDRDLQETQYF
TRBV5-1	TRBJ2-4	CASSPLEAGANIQYF
TRBV18	TRBJ2-3	CASSKLAGPTDTQYF
TRBV6-1	TRBJ2-3	CASSRRQGGGTDTQYF
TRBV10-3	TRBJ2-7	CAISGTSGDYEQYF
TRBV12-3/TRBV12-4	TRBJ2-7	CASSRMAGGLYEQYF
TRBV16	TRBJ1-3	CASSQYGRTSGNTIYF
TRBV20-1	TRBJ2-1	CSAPRQGYNEQFF
TRBV5-1	TRBJ1-2	CASSLGQEISYGYTF
TRBV7-3	TRBJ1-6	CASSRSGGSDSPLHF
TRBV20-1	TRBJ2-7	CSASRTGSPYEQYF
TRBV24-1	TRBJ1-5	CATSGGGTGSNQPQHF
TRBV5-1	TRBJ2-2	CASSPGLDYTGELFF
TRBV27	TRBJ2-3	CASSPRGGYPTDTQYF
TRBV28	TRBJ2-7	CASSPYGQGNEEQYF
TRBV20-1	TRBJ2-7	CSALKPADGRYEQYF
TRBV12-3/TRBV12-4	TRBJ1-1	CASSLEDPEAFF
TRBV24-1	TRBJ2-1	CATSGTGIGYNEQFF
TRBV12-3/TRBV12-4	TRBJ1-5	CASSLSGDRNQPQHF
TRBV9	TRBJ2-1	CASSVGLAGAGSYNEQFF
TRBV5-1	TRBJ2-3	CASSLDPRDTQYF
TRBV12-3/TRBV12-4	TRBJ2-4	CASSSDRDGIQYF
TRBV12-3/TRBV12-4	TRBJ2-1	CASSLVPSEQFF
TRBV14	TRBJ2-2	CASSQDAGIRTGELFF
TRBV7-8	TRBJ2-7	CASSSTSGGANEQYF
TRBV20-1	TRBJ1-1	CSAKGVKTEAFF
TRBV29-1	TRBJ2-3	CSVEGREATDTQYF
TRBV14	TRBJ2-5	CASSLMTTQQTQYF
TRBV3-1	TRBJ1-2	CASSQDRITLANYGYTF
TRBV5-1	TRBJ1-6	CASSKDRRRSSYNSPLHF
TRBV21-1	TRBJ2-1	CASSSYRDNSYNEQFF
TRBV25-1	TRBJ1-6	CASSDFAVENSPLHF
TRBV7-9	TRBJ1-5	CASSRTTNQPQHF
TRBV5-4	TRBJ2-2	CASSLEAQGRTGELFF
TRBV18	TRBJ1-5	CASSPAGTGGPDPQHF
TRBV12-3/TRBV12-4	TRBJ2-2	CASSLGLAGVNGELFF
TRBV16	TRBJ2-3	CASSHSPYDTQYF
TRBV5-1	TRBJ2-2	CASSLEQGTGELFF